What follows is one T cell receptor (beta chain) and its context. Sequenced by immunoSEQ multiplex PCR; TCRdb stores in-frame clones only, minus some. The sample has 72,000 or so clones, about 89% seen once; the top ten hold under 15%. Per the germline V gene, CDR1 is WSHSY and CDR2 is SAAADI. The CDR3 covers 16 residues. The V and J ends lost 5 bases and 0 bases respectively, with 11 bases between them. This sample was taken from a study of blood T cell repertoires in COVID-19. Study background: The origin of the acute and convalescent COVID-19 samples was the United States, Italy and Spain.

The sample was peripheral blood. This TCR derives from a woman in her sixties or seventies with acute or convalescent COVID-19. The chain has TRBV10-2 and TRBJ1-6; D possibly corresponds to TRBD1 (6 bases). The CDR3 sequence is CASSPQGSSYNSPLHF. The DNA of the CDR3 is TGCGCCAGCAGTCCTCAGGGGAGCTCCTATAATTCACCCCTCCACTTT.